What follows are 26 T cell receptor beta chains derived from one specimen sequenced in a study of shared clonotypes between healthy human individuals. Terminally differentiated effector memory CD45RA+ cells were excluded from the naive CD8 cells, which were CD45RO-negative and positively selected for CCR7. Some clones are missing from TCRdb's copy, which holds only in-frame ones; the method was immunoSEQ multiplex PCR. Among about 2.2 million clones listed, 93% were seen once. The sequenced material came from naive CD8+ T cells from PBMCs. All receptors come from a man aged 18 to 30 in good health. Some clones in this sample may be carry-over from other donors' samples.

The chain is built from TRBV5-8 and TRBJ1-2; possibly TRBD1 for D (6 bases). Trimming removed 0 bases from V and 5 bases from J, with 17 bases in between. The CDR3 contains 16 residues. From germline, CDR1 is SGHTS and CDR2 YDEGEE. CDR3 amino acids: CASSLAPEQGFYGYTF. CDR3 coding DNA: TGTGCCAGCAGCTTGGCCCCGGAACAGGGTTTTTATGGCTACACCTTC.

The rearrangement joins TRBV2 to TRBJ1-5, with D possibly being TRBD1 (6 bases). V was pared by 6 bases and J by 5 bases, with 11 bases between. This CDR3 comprises 13 residues. Germline CDR1 reads SNHLY; CDR2 reads FYNNEI. CDR3 in amino acids: CASREQGYQPQHF. The DNA of the CDR3 is TGTGCCAGCAGGGAACAGGGATATCAGCCCCAGCATTTT.

The genes are TRBV28 and TRBJ2-2; a weak D match, TRBD2 (5 bases). This CDR3 spans 14 amino acids. V was pared by 2 bases and J by 1 base, with 5 bases between. Per the germline V gene, CDR1 is MDHEN and CDR2 is SYDVKM. In nucleotides, the CDR3 is TGTGCCAGCAGTTTAGAGGGGAACACCGGGGAGCTGTTTTTT. Protein product: CASSLEGNTGELFF.

The J gene is TRBJ2-3, the V gene TRBV19; 9 bases fit TRBD1. Germline V CDR1 and CDR2: LNHDA, SQIVND (reference sequence). CDR3 length: 15 residues. V lost 7 bases and J lost 4; bases outside the gene matches: 9. The CDR3 protein is CASTEGTGFSDTQYF. The CDR3, as DNA: TGTGCCAGTACCGAGGGGACAGGGTTTTCAGATACGCAGTATTTT.

The genes are TRBV4-3 and TRBJ1-2; D is undetermined. CDR1 and CDR2 (germline): LGHNA, YSLEER. V shed 0 bases and J shed 8 bases, with 22 bases lying between them. This CDR3 has 17 amino acids. CDR3 sequence (DNA): TGCGCCAGCAGCCAAGACCCCCACTACAAGACGGCTGAAGGCTACACCTTC. This codes for CASSQDPHYKTAEGYTF.

The chain couples TRBV10-3 to TRBJ2-1; no clear D. Germline assignment: CDR1 ENHRY and CDR2 SYGVKD. The V end was cut by 8 bases, the J end by 2 bases, with 7 bases between. The CDR3 extends over 12 amino acids. The CDR3 is CAIRRAYNEQFF. Written as DNA, the CDR3 is TGTGCCATCCGTAGAGCCTACAATGAGCAGTTCTTC.

This sequence joins TRBV7-8 and TRBJ2-6; D is unresolved. The CDR3 contains 17 residues. V was trimmed by 5 bases and J by 5 bases, leaving 19 bases between them. The germline gives CDR1 SGHVS, CDR2 FQNEAQ. The CDR3 sequence is CASSGSTPQSRANVLTF. The CDR3 DNA follows: TGTGCCAGCAGCGGTTCAACCCCACAAAGTCGGGCCAACGTCCTGACTTTC.

J is TRBJ2-1 and V is TRBV13; D might be TRBD2 (5 bases). The CDR3 contains 14 residues. Germline assignment: CDR1 PRHDT and CDR2 FYEKMQ (reference sequence). The V gene lost 5 bases and the J gene lost 6 bases, with 14 bases spanning the gap. The CDR3 here is CASSPLSRGNEQFF. CDR3 sequence (DNA): TGTGCCAGCAGCCCCCTTTCACGGGGCAATGAGCAGTTCTTC. The full variable domain, rest sourced from reference TRBV13 and TRBJ2-1, is AAGVIQSPRHLIKEKRETATLKCYPIPRHDTVYWYQQGPGQDPQFLISFYEKMQSDKGSIPDRFSAQQFSDYHSELNMSSLELGDSALYFCASSPLSRGNEQFFGPGTRLTVL.

Note on this clone: Other DNA sequences of this sample code for an identical CDR3. This sequence joins TRBV9 and TRBJ2-7, with D unresolved. The germline CDR1 and CDR2 sequences are SGDLS and YYNGEE. CDR3 length: 14 residues. The V end lost 0 bases, the J end lost 1 base, and 8 bases lay between the germline ends. CDR3 amino acids: CASSVATGSYEQYF. CDR3 sequence (DNA): TGTGCCAGCAGCGTAGCAACCGGGTCCTACGAGCAGTACTTC.

This clone has just a few counts. V is TRBV7-9 and J is TRBJ1-2; D ambiguous. Germline CDR1 and CDR2: SEHNR and FQNEAQ (reference sequence). V shed 1 base and J shed 2 bases, with 11 bases lying between them. This CDR3 is built from 15 residues. CDR3 sequence (DNA): TGTGCCAGCAGCTTAGGGGCAGTTGGGAACTATGGCTACACCTTC. Encoded protein: CASSLGAVGNYGYTF.

This clone is a singleton in its sample. The V gene is TRBV27, the J gene TRBJ2-7, with 9 positions matching TRBD2. The CDR3 covers 16 residues. Looked up from germline, CDR1 is MNHEY and CDR2 is SMNVEV (reference sequence). The trim removed 8 bases at V and 2 bases at J, leaving 13 bases unmatched. The DNA for the CDR3 is TGTGCCAGCCAGTCCTCGCGGGAGGGATACACCTACGAGCAGTACTTC. The encoded protein is CASQSSREGYTYEQYF.

The chain has TRBV7-2 and TRBJ2-7; D uncertain. The germline gives CDR1 SGHTA, CDR2 FQGNSA. V lost 2 bases to trimming and J lost 1 base, with 6 bases between them. This CDR3 has 13 amino acids. The CDR3 DNA follows: TGTGCCAGCAGCTTAACCACTTCCTACGAGCAGTACTTC. Its translation is CASSLTTSYEQYF.

The chain carries TRBV6-1 and TRBJ2-1, with D possibly being TRBD1 (7 bases). Looked up from germline, CDR1 is MNHNS and CDR2 is SASEGT. Deletions cut 4 bases from V and 4 bases from J, with 11 bases between. This CDR3 is built from 14 residues. CDR3 sequence (DNA): TGTGCCAGCAGTGGGCGGGACAGTTACAATGAGCAGTTCTTC. This encodes CASSGRDSYNEQFF.

This clone turned up a few times. The chain employs TRBV6-4 and TRBJ1-2; possibly TRBD1 for D (5 bases). CDR1 and CDR2 from the germline V gene are MRHNA and SNTAGT. With 5 bases removed from V and 8 bases from J, the gap between germline ends came to 15 bases. The CDR3 spans 13 residues. The CDR3 here is CASSPGMYEGYTF. DNA for the CDR3: TGTGCCAGCAGTCCAGGGATGTATGAAGGCTACACCTTC.

The chain combines TRBV27 with TRBJ2-1; D gene uncertain. V gave up 3 bases and J gave up 8 bases, with 11 bases separating them. CDR3 length: 13 amino acids. From germline, CDR1 is MNHEY and CDR2 SMNVEV (reference sequence). CDR3 nucleotides: TGTGCCAGCAGTTTCCGGTCGGACGATGAGCAGTTCTTC. It specifies CASSFRSDDEQFF.

The V gene is TRBV5-1, the J gene TRBJ2-2; no clear D gene. Between the trimmed V and J ends, which lost 4 bases and 6 bases, there was a span of 10 bases. The CDR3 is 13 residues long. Germline V gives CDR1 SGHRS, CDR2 YFSETQ. The CDR3 DNA follows: TGCGCCAGCAGCCTGAGCGAGTCCGGGGAGCTGTTTTTT. It specifies CASSLSESGELFF.

This chain uses TRBV27 with TRBJ2-3, with a possible D match to TRBD1 (6 bases). CDR1 and CDR2 (germline): MNHEY, SMNVEV (reference sequence). Trimming pared 6 bases from V and 6 bases from J, leaving 13 bases between. The CDR3 is 13 amino acids. The CDR3 here is CASRSIRGDTQYF. CDR3 coding DNA: TGTGCCAGCAGGTCAATTAGGGGGGATACGCAGTATTTT.

The V call is TRBV7-2, the J call TRBJ1-5, with D uncertain. This CDR3 region has 13 residues. Trimming removed 0 bases at V and 9 bases at J, with 9 bases between. Per the germline V gene, CDR1 is SGHTA and CDR2 is FQGNSA. This CDR3 is CASSLADRGPQHF. CDR3 in DNA: TGTGCCAGCAGCTTAGCGGATCGGGGGCCCCAGCATTTT.

The chain carries TRBV7-9 and TRBJ2-5; tentatively, D is TRBD1 (5 bases). CDR1 is SEHNR and CDR2 is FQNEAQ in the germline V gene (reference sequence). The CDR3 loop spans 15 amino acids. V lost 3 bases and J 5 bases, leaving 16 bases between the germline ends. This CDR3 is CASSLVQGSRETQYF. CDR3 DNA: TGTGCCAGCAGCTTGGTTCAGGGAAGTCGGGAGACCCAGTACTTC.

The chain links TRBV5-1 to TRBJ2-1; D may be TRBD1 or TRBD2 (5 bases each). Trimming stripped 3 bases from V and 0 bases from J, with 13 bases between. CDR1 and CDR2 from the germline V gene are SGHRS and YFSETQ. The CDR3 runs 16 residues. The CDR3 DNA follows: TGCGCCAGCAGCTGGGGGACGGCAAGCTCCTACAATGAGCAGTTCTTC. Translating it yields CASSWGTASSYNEQFF.

Written as DNA, the CDR3 is TGTGCCAGCAGCCCCGAGGACGGGACACTTAAGGTGACCCAGTACTTC. Amino acid sequence: CASSPEDGTLKVTQYF. The chain employs TRBV28 and TRBJ2-5; maybe TRBD1 (6 bases). CDR1 is MDHEN, CDR2 SYDVKM, per germline. There are 16 residues in the CDR3. Trimming removed 6 bases at V and 7 bases at J, with 24 bases between.

The chain recombines TRBV10-3 with TRBJ1-5, with TRBD1 identical over 10 bases. The CDR3 extends over 15 amino acids. Germline CDR1 reads ENHRY; CDR2 reads SYGVKD. Trimming removed 10 bases from V and 4 bases from J; junction bases left unmatched: 10. CDR3 in DNA: TGTGCCACTTGGACAGGGGGGAACAAAAATCAGCCCCAGCATTTT. Encoded protein: CATWTGGNKNQPQHF.

The J gene is TRBJ2-1, the V gene TRBV19; D not certain. The germline gives CDR1 LNHDA, CDR2 SQIVND (reference sequence). This CDR3 comprises 10 residues. V was cut by 4 bases and J by 15 bases, with 10 bases left in between. The CDR3: CASSTPSPFF. The CDR3, as DNA: TGTGCCAGTAGTACCCCTTCCCCGTTCTTC.

The chain joins TRBV11-2 to TRBJ2-5; unclear D gene. This CDR3 comprises 15 residues. The germline V gene encodes CDR1 SGHAT and CDR2 FQNNGV. Trimming left V 5 bases short and J 5 bases short, with 18 bases between. Written as DNA, the CDR3 is TGTGCCAGCAGCCCACGGACCAAAGGTTGGGAGACCCAGTACTTC. Protein: CASSPRTKGWETQYF.

This chain uses TRBV19 with TRBJ2-7, with D perhaps matching TRBD1 (5 bases). The germline gives CDR1 LNHDA, CDR2 SQIVND (reference sequence). The CDR3 is made up of 15 amino acids. V lost 1 base and J lost 3, with 13 bases in between. As DNA, the CDR3 is TGTGCCAGTAGTATAGGTCAGGGAAGGGGCTACGAGCAGTACTTC. Its protein product is CASSIGQGRGYEQYF.

V is TRBV27 and J is TRBJ2-7; D gene unclear. The ends were cut back, 1 base at V and 3 bases at J, with 10 bases in the middle. Looked up from germline, CDR1 is MNHEY and CDR2 is SMNVEV (reference sequence). The CDR3 totals 14 residues. Here the CDR3 reads CASSLYSASYEQYF. The CDR3 nucleotides are TGTGCCAGCAGTTTATATTCTGCCAGCTACGAGCAGTACTTC.